This T cell receptor (beta chain) was identified in a study of cytomegalovirus exposure and HLA in healthy donors. Germline values: CDR1 SGHRS, CDR2 YFSETQ. The CDR3 runs to 13 residues. Between the trimmed V and J ends, which lost 2 bases and 6 bases, there was a span of 8 bases. This clone has a handful of counts. Its specificity is unknown. Profiled with immunoSEQ multiplex PCR; TCRdb holds only in-frame clones, not every one. In the table there are around 100,000 clones, about 95% of which are singletons. General observations from the study: Rarity characterized most TCR sequences, yet some public TCRs appeared in many donors. Cytomegalovirus association was assigned to under 200 TCR beta chains.

The clonotype originates from a woman under 30 in good health and CMV-seronegative. The sample was PBMCs. The J gene is TRBJ2-2, the V gene TRBV5-1; D call uncertain. CDR3 residues: CASSLSSSGELFF. The CDR3 DNA reads TGCGCCAGCAGCTTATCGAGCTCCGGGGAGCTGTTTTTT.